This T cell receptor beta chain appears in the sequencing data of a study of post-analysis software for immune sequencing data (dated by TCRdb to the mid-2010s). About the full investigation: Relapsing-remitting, secondary progressive and progressive-relapsing multiple sclerosis were recorded as disease courses, and subtype annotation was lacking for some patients. The patient repertoires were compared against some twelve previously published healthy control repertoires obtained from donors aged roughly 6 to 25 years. A subset of samples was prepared in parallel using single-end sample barcoding, then pooled and co-amplified after Illumina adapter ligation.

Receptor amplification or capture employed PCR. The sequencing machine was an Illumina HiSeq 2500. To reduce PCR and sequencing biases, unique molecular identifiers were built into the TCR beta cDNA libraries. Every 1 to 10 million input T cells yielded around 500,000 cDNA molecules, meaning each molecule approximated one T cell. Patient libraries were prepared and sequenced with the same protocol used for the earlier healthy control dataset. Within a given batch, samples were prepared together, multiplexed and sequenced on the same HiSeq lane. The original pipeline was this. Raw barcoded reads were processed with MIGEC, discarding single-read molecular identifier groups before consensus assembly and CDR3 extraction. VDJtools was used for post-analysis of the clonotype tables, and diversity was normalized by down-sampling every dataset to the size of the smallest sample. In repertoire overlap clustering, CDR3 amino acid sequences, but not nucleotide sequences, were matched to correct batch-related cross-sample contamination. TCRdb reran the public reads through fastp at Q25 and MiXCR, keeping productive beta chains. Every CDR3 protein is listed once, alongside the most common genes and DNA of its rows. These V and J calls are TCRdb output, not the study's own analysis. The sample data list approximately 690,000 distinct CDR3 sequences, and roughly three fifths of these were observed just once. The ten largest clones take up 11% of the sample.

Concerning this clonotype: What antigen it recognizes has not been identified. No much larger clonotype is one base removed from it; base qualities were not supplied.

TCR beta repertoires were profiled from peripheral blood of more than ten young patients with multiple sclerosis to demonstrate the VDJtools post-analysis software. Multiple sclerosis patients were children and adolescents aged roughly 6 to 15 years. Inclusive of the bounding cysteine and phenylalanine, the CDR3 is 16 residues long. The retained sequence is limited to the CDR3, 48 bases, with the frame set at the first base. From a lookup of the germline V gene, CDR1 and CDR2 are SGDLS and YYNGEE. V trim: 3 bases; J trim: 11 bases; unmatched bases: 18. Broader findings and caveats from the paper: Patients showed significantly higher frequencies than controls for 4 or 5 TRBV segments, among them TRBV5-6, TRBV5-1 and TRBV20-1. Direct clustering with F measure showed strong co-clustering of samples prepared in the same batch, prompting a batch-effect correction. Normalized Chao1 diversity was significantly lower in multiple sclerosis patients than controls, suggesting substantial peripheral T-cell clonal expansion. The multiple sclerosis patient group was slightly younger than the control group.

Sequencing used blood. Here the chain combines TRBV9 and TRBJ2-5, with TRBD1 matching 8 junction bases. This TCR derives from a girl aged 2 to 9 with multiple sclerosis. CDR3 region: CASSAETGARIGEQYF. The DNA reads TGTGCCAGCAGCGCGGAGACAGGGGCACGAATTGGCGAACAGTACTTC.